Following are 8 T cell receptor beta chains from one sample sequenced in a study of low-dose radiotherapy and immunotherapy resistance in tumors. Alpha and beta chains were covered, as first-strand cDNA relied on TRAV- and TRBV-specific primers. Amplification, which lasted approximately 19 PCR cycles, used a constant-region primer and V-primer adapter to amplify TCRs. TCRdb processed the reads anew with MiXCR; each CDR3 protein has one entry. The table shows about 82,000 distinct CDR3 sequences, with approximately 17% occurring only once. Time point in this sample: before trial treatment. The material was PBMCs, obtained before treatment. These receptor sequences come from a male donor with prostate cancer.

The rearrangement uses TRBV2 and TRBJ1-1; D not resolved. The CDR3 is made up of 13 amino acids. The V gene lost 2 bases and the J gene lost 4 bases, with 8 bases spanning the gap. Germline assignment: CDR1 SNHLY and CDR2 FYNNEI. In nucleotides, the CDR3 is TGTGCCAGCAGTGAACAGCCGCGCACTGAAGCTTTCTTT. Translation: CASSEQPRTEAFF.

This chain links TRBV12-3 or TRBV12-4 with TRBJ1-6; D gene unclear. V was cut by 7 bases and J by 8 bases, with 12 bases left in between. CDR3 length equals 13 residues. The CDR3 protein is CASKKEPHSPLHF. For the CDR3, the DNA is TGTGCCAGCAAGAAGGAACCCCATTCACCCCTCCACTTT.

This clonotype was counted ten times or more. The chain joins TRBV5-1 to TRBJ1-4, with D unresolved. Trimming left V 2 bases short and J 3 bases short, with 17 bases between. CDR1 and CDR2 from the germline V gene are SGHRS and YFSETQ. The CDR3 runs to 17 residues. CDR3 protein: CASSFFGLDGANEKLFF. The CDR3 DNA is TGCGCCAGCAGCTTCTTCGGCCTCGACGGGGCTAATGAAAAACTGTTTTTT.

As regards this clonotype: A much larger clone differs by one base, so this may be a read error. The chain joins TRBV28 to TRBJ2-3; D not certain. The end of the DNA is better explained by TRBJ1-5, so the J call may be wrong. The germline gives CDR1 MDHEN, CDR2 SYDVKM. This CDR3 region has 14 residues. The CDR3 coding sequence is TGTGCCAGCTCCCGGCAGGCCTACACGGGTACGCAGCATTTT. Protein product: CASSRQAYTGTQHF.

The chain recombines TRBV18 with TRBJ1-1, with 7 bases matching TRBD1. J lost 1 base, V lost 1 base, and 3 bases had no gene match. Germline V gene data show CDR1 as KGHSH and CDR2 as LQKENI. The length of the CDR3 is 15 residues. CDR3 region: CASSPRTGENTEAFF. The DNA for the CDR3 is TGTGCCAGCTCACCACGAACAGGGGAGAACACTGAAGCTTTCTTT. The full variable domain, in which reference TRBV18 and TRBJ1-1 provide the parts outside the CDR3, is NAGVMQNPRHLVRRRGQEARLRCSPMKGHSHVYWYRQLPEEGLKFMVYLQKENIIDESGMPKERFSAEFPKEGPSILRIQQVVRGDSAAYFCASSPRTGENTEAFFGQGTRLTVV.

This clonotype was picked up many times. The chain recombines TRBV14 with TRBJ2-3, with 9 positions matching TRBD1. This CDR3 region has 18 residues. Germline V CDR1 and CDR2: SGHDN, FVKESK. The V segment lost 0 bases and the J segment 2 bases; nucleotides outside the gene matches: 9. The CDR3 coding sequence is TGTGCCAGCAGCCAAGATCGTCCGGGGACAGGGTTCACAGATACGCAGTATTTT. Translation gives CASSQDRPGTGFTDTQYF.

This clonotype came up many times. The chain has TRBV20-1 and TRBJ2-3; perhaps TRBD2 as D (6 bases). Germline V gene data show CDR1 as DFQATT and CDR2 as SNEGSKA (reference sequence). The CDR3 is made up of 18 amino acids. Trimming cost V 0 bases and J 3 bases, with 22 bases left between them. The CDR3 bases are TGCAGTGCTAGAGATCCAAGAGCGGGTCGGGGTTCTACAGATACGCAGTATTTT. As protein: CSARDPRAGRGSTDTQYF.

This clonotype was observed at least ten times. This chain links TRBV28 with TRBJ1-2; D remains unclear. The CDR3 extends over 11 amino acids. V shed 11 bases and J shed 7 bases, with 14 bases lying between them. CDR1 and CDR2 (germline): MDHEN, SYDVKM. The CDR3 sequence is CACKIARGYTF. The CDR3 DNA reads TGTGCCTGCAAAATCGCACGTGGCTACACCTTC.